Following are 11 T cell receptor beta chains from one sample sequenced in a study of identical twins. One entry per CDR3 protein, called by TCRdb with MiXCR from the 5' RACE reads. The data hold around 450,000 distinct CDR3 sequences, with 13% to 15% observed a single time. These data also featured in a second study, about yellow fever vaccine responses in identical twins.

The sample taken for sequencing was CD4+ T cells sorted from blood. The receptor set was obtained from a woman aged 18-30 years in good health.

The chain couples TRBV28 to TRBJ2-7, with no clear D. This CDR3 comprises 12 residues. Trimming removed 6 bases at V and 7 bases at J, with 13 bases between. Per germline, CDR1 MDHEN and CDR2 SYDVKM. CDR3 region: CASSDPKEEQYF. The CDR3 bases are TGTGCCAGCAGCGACCCGAAAGAAGAGCAGTACTTC.

The V and J genes are TRBV5-1 and TRBJ2-1; 9 positions agree with TRBD1. Germline values: CDR1 SGHRS, CDR2 YFSETQ. Trimming removed 4 bases from V and 3 bases from J; junction bases left unmatched: 5. The CDR3 has 15 amino acids. The CDR3 DNA reads as TGCGCCAGCAGCCCCCGGACAGGGGACTACAATGAGCAGTTCTTC. Translated: CASSPRTGDYNEQFF.

J is TRBJ2-1 and V is TRBV30; 7 nucleotides line up with TRBD2. V trimming: 3 bases; J trimming: 5 bases; junction bases outside the gene matches: 4. CDR1 and CDR2 from the germline V gene are GTSNPN and SVGIG (reference sequence). CDR3 length equals 13 residues. This CDR3 is CAWSRTRNNEQFF. In DNA form, the CDR3 reads TGTGCCTGGAGCCGGACTAGAAACAATGAGCAGTTCTTC.

This clonotype was seen a handful of times. The V call is TRBV3-1, the J call TRBJ2-3, with 11 bases aligning to TRBD2. Per the germline V gene, CDR1 is LGHDT and CDR2 is YNNKEL (reference sequence). This CDR3 has 17 amino acids. V lost 4 bases to trimming and J lost 6 bases; unmatched junction nucleotides: 12. The CDR3 DNA follows: TGTGCCAGCAGCCGAGCTATAGCGGGAGGGAGGTCTGATACGCAGTATTTT. It translates to CASSRAIAGGRSDTQYF.

There are a few counts of this clonotype. The genes are TRBV9 and TRBJ2-7; TRBD2 matches 7 bases. The CDR3 consists of 18 residues. Germline CDR1 is SGDLS and CDR2 is YYNGEE. After removal of 0 bases from V and 2 bases from J, the junction contained 14 bases not matched to a gene. CDR3 DNA: TGTGCCAGCAGCGTAGGAGGTAGCGGGCTCGCCCTTCCCTACGAGCAGTACTTC. Translation: CASSVGGSGLALPYEQYF.

This clonotype has a handful of counts. This chain connects TRBV12-3 or TRBV12-4 to TRBJ2-3; D is undetermined. This CDR3 comprises 14 residues. Trimming removed 6 bases at V and 2 bases at J, with 12 bases between. CDR3 sequence: CASRNDTSTDTQYF. CDR3 nucleotide sequence: TGTGCCAGCAGGAATGACACCTCCACAGATACGCAGTATTTT.

This clonotype was detected ten times or more. The gene calls are TRBV29-1 and TRBJ1-5, with a possible D match to TRBD1 (5 bases). Between the trimmed V and J ends, which lost 6 bases and 2 bases, there was a span of 11 bases. This CDR3 is 13 amino acids long. The germline V gene has CDR1 SQVTM and CDR2 ANQGSEA. The DNA of the CDR3 is TGCAGCGTCAGGGATGGCGGCAATCAGCCCCAGCATTTT. This gives the protein CSVRDGGNQPQHF.

The gene calls are TRBV5-1 and TRBJ2-5; D remains ambiguous. Per the germline V gene, CDR1 is SGHRS and CDR2 is YFSETQ. V was clipped by 2 bases and J by 7 bases, with 9 bases between them. The CDR3 runs to 12 residues. The CDR3 loop is CASSFGGWTQYF. In DNA, the CDR3 is TGCGCCAGCAGCTTCGGTGGGTGGACCCAGTACTTC.

This clonotype was observed a handful of times. The CDR3 nucleotides are TGTGCCAGCGGGGCCAGTTATAATTCACCCCTCCACTTT. This codes for CASGASYNSPLHF. The chain is built from TRBV6-9 and TRBJ1-6; D may be TRBD1 (5 bases). Germline assignment: CDR1 MNHGY and CDR2 SVAAGI. V was trimmed by 8 bases and J by 4 bases, leaving 9 bases between them. The CDR3 spans 13 residues.

This clonotype was picked up one time. The junction departs from germline at one end; a sequencing error may be responsible. The V gene is TRBV6-2 or TRBV6-3, the J gene TRBJ2-7; D not certain. CDR1 and CDR2 from the germline V gene are MNHEY and SVGEGT. The CDR3 extends over 14 amino acids. CDR3 DNA sequence: TGTGCCAGCAGTTACGGGCGGAACTACTACGATCAGTACTTC. Translation gives CASSYGRNYYDQYF.

The chain couples TRBV27 to TRBJ2-1; TRBD2 is a possible D gene (6 bases). Germline V CDR1 and CDR2: MNHEY, SMNVEV (reference sequence). V was shortened by 4 bases and J by 8 bases, with 21 bases between the two germline ends. The CDR3 totals 16 residues. The CDR3 DNA is TGTGCCAGCAGTTCCCCGACTAGTGGAAAGTGGGATGAGCAGTTCTTC. Translating it yields CASSSPTSGKWDEQFF.